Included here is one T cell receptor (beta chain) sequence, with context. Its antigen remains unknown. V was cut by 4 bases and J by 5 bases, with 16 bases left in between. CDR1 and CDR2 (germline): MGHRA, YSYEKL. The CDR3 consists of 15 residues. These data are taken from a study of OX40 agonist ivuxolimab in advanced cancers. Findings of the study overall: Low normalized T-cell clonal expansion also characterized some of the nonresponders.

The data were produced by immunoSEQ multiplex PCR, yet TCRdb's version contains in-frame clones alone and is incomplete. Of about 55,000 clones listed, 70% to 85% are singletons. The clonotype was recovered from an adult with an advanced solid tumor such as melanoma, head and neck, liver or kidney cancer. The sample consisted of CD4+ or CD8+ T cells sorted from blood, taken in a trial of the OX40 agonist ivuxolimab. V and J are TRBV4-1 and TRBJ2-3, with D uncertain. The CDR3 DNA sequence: TGCGCCAGCAGCCCCCACGGCACCCTAGGAGATACGCAGTATTTT. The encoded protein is CASSPHGTLGDTQYF.